What follows are 24 T cell receptor beta chains derived from one specimen sequenced in a study of memory CD4+ T cells and cytomegalovirus serostatus. The assay was immunoSEQ multiplex PCR, and TCRdb's table has in-frame clones only and misses some. In the table there are more than 45,000 clones, around 80% of which are singletons. Single viable CD3+CD4+CD8-CD45RO+ cells were sorted as the memory CD4+ T cells. The specimen was memory CD4+ T cells from blood. These receptors were taken from an adult in good health and CMV-seronegative.

The V gene is TRBV6-6, the J gene TRBJ1-3, with 7 bases identical to TRBD1. Germline values: CDR1 MNHNY, CDR2 SVGAGI (reference sequence). Trimming cost V 2 bases and J 0 bases; bases outside gene matches: 1. The CDR3 covers 15 residues. In DNA, the CDR3 is TGTGCCAGCAGTTACGGGGACAGCTCTGGAAACACCATATATTTT. Its translation is CASSYGDSSGNTIYF.

This chain links TRBV5-5 with TRBJ1-5; D is ambiguous. The germline V and J ends were trimmed by 0 bases and 1 base, with 5 bases remaining between them. The CDR3 runs 14 residues. Germline CDR1 is SGHKS and CDR2 is YYEKEE (reference sequence). CDR3 loop: CASSLEGSNQPQHF. Written as DNA, the CDR3 is TGTGCCAGCAGCTTGGAAGGGAGCAATCAGCCCCAGCATTTT.

This clone has a single count. DNA of the CDR3: TGTGCCAGCAGTGATCCCTATCAGGACAGGGGACGTGAAAAACTGTTTTTT. Protein product: CASSDPYQDRGREKLFF. The chain recombines TRBV25-1 with TRBJ1-4; 9 bases map to TRBD1. The junction had 12 bases not matched to a gene; V was cut back by 3 bases and J by 7 bases. This CDR3 is built from 17 residues. The germline V gene has CDR1 MGHDK and CDR2 SYGVNS.

V and J are TRBV6-1 and TRBJ1-5; maybe TRBD1 (6 bases). The CDR3 is 16 amino acids. Germline CDR1 is MNHNS and CDR2 is SASEGT. V lost 3 bases to trimming and J lost 4 bases, with 16 bases between them. CDR3: CASSDGLGASNQPQHF. The CDR3, as DNA: TGTGCCAGCAGTGATGGTCTGGGGGCGTCTAATCAGCCCCAGCATTTT.

The genes are TRBV10-1 and TRBJ2-3; no clear D gene. Per the germline V gene, CDR1 is WNHNN and CDR2 is SYGVQD (reference sequence). The CDR3 runs 12 residues. V was clipped by 0 bases and J by 8 bases, with 6 bases between them. In DNA, the CDR3 is TGCGCCAGCAGTGAGTCGCACTCTACGCAGTATTTT. It codes for CASSESHSTQYF.

Concerning this clone: Other DNA sequences in the same sample also yield this CDR3. V usage is TRBV10-3 and J usage is TRBJ2-7, with D uncertain. This CDR3 is built from 12 residues. Germline CDR1 is ENHRY and CDR2 is SYGVKD. V gave up 3 bases and J gave up 3 bases, with 6 bases separating them. The CDR3 DNA reads as TGTGCCATCAGTGACAGGAGCTACGAGCAGTACTTC. Its protein is CAISDRSYEQYF.

The gene calls are TRBV28 and TRBJ2-2; 15 bases are shared with TRBD2. CDR3 length: 19 residues. Germline trimming cut 3 bases from V and 5 bases from J; bases unmatched to any gene: 10. Germline V CDR1 and CDR2: MDHEN, SYDVKM. CDR3 coding DNA: TGTGCCAGCAGTTTCGGGACTAGCGGGAGGAGAAGGAGAACCGGGGAGCTGTTTTTT. Translation: CASSFGTSGRRRRTGELFF. The variable domain in full, completed from reference TRBV28 and TRBJ2-2, reads DVKVTQSSRYLVKRTGEKVFLECVQDMDHENMFWYRQDPGLGLRLIYFSYDVKMKEKGDIPEGYSVSREKKERFSLILESASTNQTSMYLCASSFGTSGRRRRTGELFFGEGSRLTVL.

CDR3 residues: CAWINRGPVYGYTF. For the CDR3, the DNA is TGTGCCTGGATTAACAGGGGGCCCGTCTATGGCTACACCTTC. The chain recombines TRBV30 with TRBJ1-2, with 9 nucleotides matching TRBD1. The CDR3 has 14 amino acids. Trimming removed 4 bases from V and 4 bases from J; junction bases left unmatched: 7. Germline V gene lookup returns CDR1 GTSNPN and CDR2 SVGIG (reference sequence).

The rearrangement joins TRBV5-1 to TRBJ2-1; TRBD1 is a possible D gene (6 bases). Germline assignment: CDR1 SGHRS and CDR2 YFSETQ. This CDR3 is 12 amino acids long. V was shortened by 5 bases and J by 9 bases, with 12 bases between the two germline ends. DNA of the CDR3: TGCGCCAGCAGACCGAGGGGGAGTGAGCAGTTCTTC. Translated, it gives CASRPRGSEQFF.

The chain couples TRBV5-1 to TRBJ2-2; 8 nucleotides line up with TRBD1. Germline V gene lookup returns CDR1 SGHRS and CDR2 YFSETQ. The CDR3 spans 16 residues. J lost 1 base, V lost 3 bases, and 5 bases had no gene match. CDR3 region: CASSSLQGGNTGELFF. The CDR3 DNA is TGCGCCAGCAGCTCGTTACAGGGGGGGAACACCGGGGAGCTGTTTTTT.

This chain uses TRBV5-6 with TRBJ2-7, with D unclear. This CDR3 is built from 13 residues. Per the germline V gene, CDR1 is SGHDT and CDR2 is YYEEEE. The V end lost 4 bases, the J end lost 4 bases, and 12 bases lay between the germline ends. The CDR3 DNA follows: TGTGCCAGCAGCCGGACCCAGTTGTACGAGCAGTACTTC. It specifies CASSRTQLYEQYF. Supplemented by reference TRBV5-6 and TRBJ2-7, the full variable domain reads DAGVTQSPTHLIKTRGQQVTLRCSPKSGHDTVSWYQQALGQGPQFIFQYYEEEERQRGNFPDRFSGHQFPNYSSELNVNALLLGDSALYLCASSRTQLYEQYFGPGTRLTVT.

The chain couples TRBV28 to TRBJ1-3, with no clear D. The CDR3 has 15 amino acids. The germline gives CDR1 MDHEN, CDR2 SYDVKM. V was cut by 4 bases and J by 0 bases, with 10 bases left in between. The CDR3 DNA reads as TGTGCCAGCAGTTCCGGCGGAAGCTCTGGAAACACCATATATTTT. This sequence encodes CASSSGGSSGNTIYF. Supplemented by reference TRBV28 and TRBJ1-3, the full variable domain reads DVKVTQSSRYLVKRTGEKVFLECVQDMDHENMFWYRQDPGLGLRLIYFSYDVKMKEKGDIPEGYSVSREKKERFSLILESASTNQTSMYLCASSSGGSSGNTIYFGEGSWLTVV.

The chain uses TRBV6-5 and TRBJ2-3, with TRBD2 identical over 8 bases. The germline V gene encodes CDR1 MNHEY and CDR2 SVGAGI. V was clipped by 1 base and J by 6 bases; unmatched bases: 9. The CDR3 consists of 16 residues. CDR3 sequence (DNA): TGTGCCAGCAGTTACTTTAGCGGGAAAGGGGCTGATACGCAGTATTTT. Translated: CASSYFSGKGADTQYF.

The chain links TRBV28 to TRBJ1-5; 7 bases map to TRBD1. The CDR3 consists of 16 residues. Germline V gene data show CDR1 as MDHEN and CDR2 as SYDVKM. The ends lost 8 bases at V and 0 bases at J; junction bases unmatched: 10. The CDR3 sequence: CASLAPGQYSNQPQHF. The CDR3 DNA reads as TGTGCCAGCCTAGCCCCGGGACAGTATAGCAATCAGCCCCAGCATTTT.

This chain uses TRBV5-1 with TRBJ1-1; 11 bases align to TRBD1. The V gene end was trimmed by 5 bases and the J gene end by 4 bases; junction bases not matched to a gene: 4. The germline V gene has CDR1 SGHRS and CDR2 YFSETQ. The CDR3 loop spans 14 amino acids. CDR3 loop: CASRAGTGGTEAFF. The CDR3, as DNA: TGCGCCAGCAGGGCCGGGACAGGGGGCACTGAAGCTTTCTTT.

J is TRBJ2-3 and V is TRBV20-1; D unresolved. The germline V gene encodes CDR1 DFQATT and CDR2 SNEGSKA (reference sequence). Trimming shortened V by 5 bases and J by 5 bases, and 8 bases separated the two germline ends. The CDR3 totals 11 residues. The CDR3 region is CSALLGDTQYF. The CDR3 nucleotides read TGCAGTGCTCTCTTGGGAGATACGCAGTATTTT.

The CDR3: CASSRLDTEAFF. The CDR3 nucleotides read TGTGCCAGCAGCCGCTTAGACACTGAAGCTTTCTTT. This chain joins TRBV11-2 and TRBJ1-1, with D uncertain. CDR1 is SGHAT, CDR2 FQNNGV, per germline. CDR3 size: 12 residues. Trimming cost V 5 bases and J 3 bases, with 7 bases left between them.

This chain joins TRBV2 and TRBJ2-3; 9 positions agree with TRBD2. V dropped 9 bases and J dropped 4; count of bases not matched to a gene: 5. The CDR3 has 13 residues. Germline CDR1 reads SNHLY; CDR2 reads FYNNEI. The CDR3 nucleotides are TGTGCCAGTAGCGGGAGCAAAGCAGATACGCAGTATTTT. The encoded protein is CASSGSKADTQYF.

The rearrangement uses TRBV7-2 and TRBJ2-7; D not certain. Germline loops: CDR1 SGHTA, CDR2 FQGNSA. The CDR3 is 12 residues long. The V gene lost 2 bases and the J gene lost 3 bases, with 5 bases spanning the gap. The CDR3 coding sequence is TGTGCCAGCAGCTTACCTAGCTACGAGCAGTACTTC. Residues: CASSLPSYEQYF.

This chain uses TRBV19 with TRBJ2-4; 8 bases fit TRBD1. V lost 3 bases, J lost 0 bases, and 10 bases stayed unmatched. CDR1 is LNHDA and CDR2 is SQIVND in the germline V gene (reference sequence). The CDR3 is 18 amino acids. The CDR3 sequence: CASSMLRGLTLAKNIQYF. CDR3 coding DNA: TGTGCCAGTAGTATGCTCAGGGGGCTTACCCTAGCCAAAAACATTCAGTACTTC.

The CDR3 region is CASSDRGLTEAFF. For the CDR3, the DNA is TGTGCCAGCAGCGACAGGGGGCTGACTGAAGCTTTCTTT. The chain combines TRBV6-1 with TRBJ1-1, with TRBD1 matching over 10 bases. V gave up 6 bases and J gave up 5 bases; unmatched junction bases: 3. There are 13 residues in the CDR3. CDR1 is MNHNS and CDR2 is SASEGT in the germline V gene.

The chain links TRBV7-9 to TRBJ2-3; D is tentatively TRBD1 or TRBD2 (6 bases each). Trimming took off 4 bases at V and 4 bases at J, with 18 bases between the two ends. This CDR3 comprises 16 residues. Germline loops: CDR1 SEHNR, CDR2 FQNEAQ (reference sequence). In DNA form, the CDR3 reads TGTGCCAGCAGCTCCGACGGAGGAGGGGGGTCAGATACGCAGTATTTT. Its protein product is CASSSDGGGGSDTQYF.

V usage is TRBV19 and J usage is TRBJ1-3; D gene ambiguous. Germline loops: CDR1 LNHDA, CDR2 SQIVND (reference sequence). The length of the CDR3 is 17 residues. V gave up 5 bases and J gave up 0 bases, with 17 bases separating them. DNA of the CDR3: TGTGCCAGTAGTGCCCGCTCCGGGCGGAGCTCTGGAAACACCATATATTTT. Protein: CASSARSGRSSGNTIYF.

This chain joins TRBV11-3 and TRBJ2-1; D may be TRBD1 or TRBD2 (6 bases each). V was clipped by 1 base and J by 8 bases, with 12 bases between them. The CDR3 covers 14 residues. CDR1 SGHNT and CDR2 YENEEA come from the germline V gene. Here the CDR3 reads CASSLGYGGHEQFF. In nucleotides, the CDR3 is TGTGCCAGCAGCTTAGGGTATGGGGGGCATGAGCAGTTCTTC.